Each of the 2 T cell receptor beta chains below was sequenced from the same sample in a study of metastatic and nonmetastatic thyroid tumors. Using MiXCR, TCRdb re-called clones from the PCR reads. The sample has just over 15,000 clones; roughly 3.5% are singletons. No treatment had been given to any patient before thyroid surgery. The source material was tumor tissue. These receptors were obtained from a female donor with papillary thyroid cancer or a benign thyroid nodule (not recorded which). Some clones in this sample may be carry-over from other donors' samples.

The CDR3 nucleotides read TGTGCCAGCGGACCGGCTAATGAAAAACTGTTTTTT. Residues: CASGPANEKLFF. The gene calls are TRBV28 and TRBJ1-4; D call uncertain. The germline CDR1 and CDR2 sequences are MDHEN and SYDVKM. The V and J ends lost 8 bases and 3 bases respectively, with 7 bases between them. This CDR3 comprises 12 residues.

This clone was seen only a few times. This chain uses TRBV7-2 with TRBJ2-3, with 12 nucleotides matching TRBD2. The CDR3 loop spans 16 amino acids. Germline V lookup: CDR1 SGHTA, CDR2 FQGNSA. With 5 bases clipped from V and 7 bases from J, the junction kept 10 bases outside the gene matches. The CDR3 here is CASSLLGLAGRNTQYF. For the CDR3, the DNA is TGTGCCAGCAGCCTACTAGGACTAGCGGGAAGAAATACGCAGTATTTT. Full variable domain (remainder filled in from reference TRBV7-2 and TRBJ2-3): GAGVSQSPSNKVTEKGKDVELRCDPISGHTALYWYRQSLGQGLEFLIYFQGNSAPDKSGLPSDRFSAERTGGSVSTLTIQRTQQEDSAVYLCASSLLGLAGRNTQYFGPGTRLTVL.